Reported below is one T cell receptor (beta chain). No cognate antigen has been identified for it. No base-level quality is on record; no much larger clone is a single base apart. This sample stems from a study of chemoradiotherapy in HPV16-positive cancers (dated by TCRdb to 2022 to 2024). Broadly, across the study: Candidate HPV-specific T-cell clones and common TCR motifs were defined through functional T-cell assays on cells from a couple of HPV16-positive patients. The study asked whether T-cell immunity against the HPV oncoproteins E6 and E7 changes during chemoradiotherapy and whether it affects survival. TCR repertoires from some 90 patients with HPV-related cancers were then used to track the candidate HPV-specific TCRs and motifs.

Library prep was done by the immunoSEQ multiplex PCR assay. Here the immuneACCESS table is served through TCRdb, limited to in-frame sequences with V and J called. Missing clones are a known gap in these copies; in checked studies unresolved V genes cover under half, and the rest lacks a known reason. Within this sample are some 12,000 clones, with about 90% of them counted one time only. The top ten clonotypes cover roughly 2.8% of the sample. Because repertoires were sampled repeatedly during chemoradiotherapy, clonal expansion in the tumor microenvironment could be followed. Points the paper makes about the study in general: Expansion of candidate HPV-specific clones and E7-related TCR motifs was observed in the tumor microenvironment during treatment, whereas no such expansion was observed for non-HPV-specific T cells. Improved recurrence-free survival in HPV16-positive patients was associated with expansion of HPV-responsive T cells during chemoradiotherapy. The survival association was reported for HPV16-positive patients, and the functional definition of HPV-specific T cells was derived from only a couple of HPV16-positive patients.

Source: blood, taken from a patient who underwent chemoradiotherapy. This clonotype originated in a human donor with HPV-associated anogenital cancer.

The bases are TGTGCCAGTACCCTCCAGGGGGTATCCGGGGAGCTGTTTTTT. This translates into CASTLQGVSGELFF. This receptor chain uses TRBV19 and TRBJ2-2, with 7 bases matching TRBD1. Trimming accounts for 7 bases at V and 6 bases at J, while the number of junction bases matched to no gene is 8. The CDR3, cysteine through phenylalanine, is 14 amino acids long. The DNA shown is the 42-base CDR3, in frame from base 1. The germline V gene (reference sequence) specifies LNHDA as CDR1 and SQIVND as CDR2.